This note documents a single TCR beta chain sequence. Its antigen is not identified. This sample was included in a study of T cells in Graves' hyperthyroidism and ophthalmopathy. General study findings and limits: Blood held most thyroid clonotypes expanded above 0.001 frequency.

Per germline, CDR1 MGHRA and CDR2 YSYEKL. The J segment lost 0 bases and the V segment lost 0 bases, leaving 4 bases of the junction unmatched. The CDR3 length is 16 residues. The TCR beta CDR3 regions underwent amplification using RNA transcripts as the source. During a first-round RT-PCR of the TCR CDR3, the HTBI primer set was used. TCRdb re-called the multiplex PCR reads with MiXCR, one entry per CDR3 protein. The data contain approximately 610,000 distinct CDR3 sequences, around 15% of them seen just once; the ten biggest clones take up roughly 4.5%. Each ophthalmopathy patient scored at least 3 on the Clinical Activity Score and at least 4 on NOSPECS grade, with duration under 3 months.

The sample comprised blood. This clonotype was sampled from a woman in her thirties or forties with Graves' ophthalmopathy. The chain is built from TRBV4-1 and TRBJ2-7; the match to TRBD2 covers 8 bases. CDR3 loop: CASSQELAGFSYEQYF. CDR3 coding DNA: TGCGCCAGCAGCCAAGAATTAGCGGGGTTCTCCTACGAGCAGTACTTC.